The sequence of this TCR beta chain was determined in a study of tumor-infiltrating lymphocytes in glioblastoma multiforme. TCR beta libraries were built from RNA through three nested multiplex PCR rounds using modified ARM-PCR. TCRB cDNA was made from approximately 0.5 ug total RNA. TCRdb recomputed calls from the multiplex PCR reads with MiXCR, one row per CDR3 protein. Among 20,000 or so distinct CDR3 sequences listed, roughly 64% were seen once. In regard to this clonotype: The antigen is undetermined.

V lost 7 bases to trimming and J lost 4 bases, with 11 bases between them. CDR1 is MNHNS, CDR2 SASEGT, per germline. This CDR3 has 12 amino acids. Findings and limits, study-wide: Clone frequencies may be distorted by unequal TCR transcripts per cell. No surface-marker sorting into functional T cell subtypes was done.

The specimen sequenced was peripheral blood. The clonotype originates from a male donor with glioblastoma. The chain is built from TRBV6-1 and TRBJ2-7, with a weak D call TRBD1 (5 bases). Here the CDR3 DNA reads TGTGCCAGCAACGGAGACAGTTACGAGCAGTACTTC. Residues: CASNGDSYEQYF.